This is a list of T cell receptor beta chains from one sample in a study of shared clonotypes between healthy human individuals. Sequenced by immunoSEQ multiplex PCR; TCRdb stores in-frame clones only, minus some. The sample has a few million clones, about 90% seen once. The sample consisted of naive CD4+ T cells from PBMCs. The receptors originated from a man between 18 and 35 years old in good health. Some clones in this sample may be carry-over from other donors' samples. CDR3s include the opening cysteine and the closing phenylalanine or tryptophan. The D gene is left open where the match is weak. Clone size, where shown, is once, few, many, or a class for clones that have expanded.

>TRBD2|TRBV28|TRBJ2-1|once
CASGSGRAGYNEQFF
TGTGCCAGCGGGAGCGGGAGGGCCGGTTACAATGAGCAGTTCTTC
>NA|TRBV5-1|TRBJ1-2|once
CASSPERGFGDYGYTF
TGCGCCAGCAGCCCGGAACGGGGCTTCGGAGACTATGGCTACACCTTC
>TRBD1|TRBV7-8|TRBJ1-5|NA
CASSNAWTGDQPQHF
TGTGCCAGCAGCAATGCTTGGACAGGGGATCAGCCCCAGCATTTT
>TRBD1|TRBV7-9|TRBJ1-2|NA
CASSSLDRTNYGYTF
TGTGCCAGCAGCTCGTTGGACAGGACTAACTATGGCTACACCTTC
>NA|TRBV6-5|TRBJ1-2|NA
CASSYRGGLPYGYTF
TGTGCCAGCAGTTACCGAGGGGGGCTACCCTATGGCTACACCTTC
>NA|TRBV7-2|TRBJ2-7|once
CASSLVVVARSSRDEQYF
TGTGCCAGCAGCTTAGTAGTCGTCGCGAGGTCTTCCCGGGACGAGCAGTACTTC
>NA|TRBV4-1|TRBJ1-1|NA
CASSPRPDLRTEAFF
TGCGCCAGCAGCCCACGTCCGGACCTGAGGACTGAAGCTTTCTTT
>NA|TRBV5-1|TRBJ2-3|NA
CASRADGSADTQYF
TGCGCCAGCAGAGCGGATGGGTCTGCAGATACGCAGTATTTT
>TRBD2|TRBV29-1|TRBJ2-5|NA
CSVVAGAQETQYF
TGCAGCGTTGTAGCGGGGGCCCAAGAGACCCAGTACTTC
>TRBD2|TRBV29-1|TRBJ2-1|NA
CSVVPVNLAGALGNYNEQFF
TGCAGCGTTGTTCCAGTAAATCTAGCGGGAGCCCTAGGTAACTACAATGAGCAGTTCTTC
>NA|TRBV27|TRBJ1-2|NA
CASRTVTNYGYTF
TGTGCCAGCAGGACAGTTACTAACTATGGCTACACCTTC
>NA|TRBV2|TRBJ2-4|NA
CASDLAKNIQYF
TGTGCCAGCGACTTAGCCAAAAACATTCAGTACTTC
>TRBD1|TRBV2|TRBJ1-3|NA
CASSETGGSGNTIYF
TGTGCCAGCAGTGAAACAGGGGGCTCTGGAAACACCATATATTTT
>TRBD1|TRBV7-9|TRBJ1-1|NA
CASSSQGAGMNTEAFF
TGTGCCAGCAGCTCCCAGGGGGCAGGAATGAACACTGAAGCTTTCTTT
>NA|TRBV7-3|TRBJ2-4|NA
CASSHSGAKNIQYF
TGTGCCAGCAGCCACAGCGGAGCCAAAAACATTCAGTACTTC
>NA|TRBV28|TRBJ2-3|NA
CASSSGSLTGLTDTQYF
TGTGCCAGCAGTTCAGGGAGCCTGACAGGTCTCACAGATACGCAGTATTTT
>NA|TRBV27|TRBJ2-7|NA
CASSLTGIVLREQYF
TGTGCCAGCAGTTTAACGGGGATAGTACTACGGGAGCAGTACTTC
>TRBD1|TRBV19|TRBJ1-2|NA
CASTPTGRHNYGYTF
TGTGCCAGTACTCCGACAGGGAGGCATAACTATGGCTACACCTTC
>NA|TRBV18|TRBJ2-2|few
CASSPPKGQPDRELFF
TGTGCCAGCTCACCACCGAAAGGACAGCCAGATCGGGAGCTGTTTTTT
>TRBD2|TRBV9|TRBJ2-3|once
CASSVGLAGARDTQYF
TGTGCCAGCAGCGTCGGGCTAGCGGGAGCTAGAGATACGCAGTATTTT
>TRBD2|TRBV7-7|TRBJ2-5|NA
CASSLGVLGGGQETQYF
TGTGCCAGCAGCTTAGGAGTCCTTGGGGGAGGGCAAGAGACCCAGTACTTC
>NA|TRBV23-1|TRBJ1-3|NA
CASSQQGSGNTIYF
TGCGCCAGCAGTCAGCAGGGATCTGGAAACACCATATATTTT
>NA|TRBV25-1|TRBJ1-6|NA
CASSDPQGSRNSPLHF
TGTGCCAGCAGTGACCCACAGGGTAGTCGTAATTCACCCCTCCACTTT
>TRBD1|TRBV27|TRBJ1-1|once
CASSSRDRGYTEAFF
TGTGCCAGCAGTTCACGGGACAGGGGATACACTGAAGCTTTCTTT
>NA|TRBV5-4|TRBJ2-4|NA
CASSAWGGNLDIQYF
TGTGCCAGCAGCGCCTGGGGCGGGAATTTGGACATTCAGTACTTC
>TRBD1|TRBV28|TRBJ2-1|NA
CASSLTGGVRYEQFF
TGTGCCAGCAGTTTGACAGGGGGCGTGAGGTATGAGCAGTTCTTC
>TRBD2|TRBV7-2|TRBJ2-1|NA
CASSLGRGGSYNEQFF
TGTGCCAGCAGCTTAGGGCGGGGCGGGAGCTACAATGAGCAGTTCTTC
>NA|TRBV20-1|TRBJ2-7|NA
CSHGTLEQYF
TGCAGTCACGGGACCCTCGAGCAGTACTTC
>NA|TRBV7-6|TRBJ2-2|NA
CASSPPSEYGELFF
TGTGCCAGCAGCCCACCATCTGAATACGGGGAGCTGTTTTTT
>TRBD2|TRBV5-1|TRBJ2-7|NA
CASTAVGGSSYEQYF
TGCGCCAGCACCGCCGTGGGAGGGAGTAGCTACGAGCAGTACTTC
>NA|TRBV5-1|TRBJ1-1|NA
CASSLSQGGTEAFF
TGCGCCAGCAGCTTGTCGCAGGGTGGCACTGAAGCTTTCTTT
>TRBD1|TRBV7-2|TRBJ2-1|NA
CASSPQTGGRYNEQFF
TGTGCCAGCAGCCCCCAGACAGGGGGCCGGTACAATGAGCAGTTCTTC
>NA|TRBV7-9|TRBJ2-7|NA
CASSPLTGSYEQYF
TGTGCCAGCAGCCCCCTGACAGGCTCCTACGAGCAGTACTTC
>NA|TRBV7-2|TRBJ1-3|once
CASSLDRGNTIYF
TGTGCCAGCAGCCTCGACAGGGGAAACACCATATATTTT
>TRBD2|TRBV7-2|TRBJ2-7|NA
CASSLGTSGRKGVEQYF
TGTGCCAGCAGCTTAGGGACTAGCGGGAGGAAGGGGGTCGAGCAGTACTTC
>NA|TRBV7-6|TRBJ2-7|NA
CASSLGQGRTYEQYF
TGTGCCAGCAGCTTAGGTCAGGGGCGAACCTACGAGCAGTACTTC
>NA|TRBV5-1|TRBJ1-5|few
CASATEINQPQHF
TGCGCCAGCGCGACAGAGATTAATCAGCCCCAGCATTTT
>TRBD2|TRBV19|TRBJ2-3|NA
CASSQTSDSTQYF
TGTGCCAGTAGTCAGACTAGCGATAGTACGCAGTATTTT
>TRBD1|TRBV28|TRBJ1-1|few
CASIRDRRAFF
TGTGCCAGCATCCGGGACAGGAGGGCTTTCTTT
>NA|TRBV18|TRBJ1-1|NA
CASSPGPWSVTEAFF
TGTGCCAGCTCCCCCGGCCCGTGGTCGGTCACTGAAGCTTTCTTT
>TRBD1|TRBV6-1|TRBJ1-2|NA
CASRPGQGYGYTF
TGTGCCAGCAGACCCGGACAGGGGTATGGCTACACCTTC
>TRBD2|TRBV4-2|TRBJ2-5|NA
CASSQGTSGSRIPRETQYF
TGTGCCAGCAGCCAAGGGACTAGCGGGAGTCGGATCCCAAGGGAGACCCAGTACTTC
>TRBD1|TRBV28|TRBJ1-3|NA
CASARQGANTIYF
TGTGCCAGTGCTCGGCAGGGGGCTAACACCATATATTTT
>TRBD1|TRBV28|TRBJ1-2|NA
CASSLFSGTGSYGYTF
TGTGCCAGCAGTTTATTTTCCGGGACAGGGAGCTATGGCTACACCTTC
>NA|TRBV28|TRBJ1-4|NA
CATGGGINEKLFF
TGTGCCACCGGAGGCGGGATCAATGAAAAACTGTTTTTT
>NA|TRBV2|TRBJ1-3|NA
CASSEGLLSGNTIYF
TGTGCCAGCAGCGAGGGATTGCTCTCTGGAAACACCATATATTTT
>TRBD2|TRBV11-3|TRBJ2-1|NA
CASSPTSGSYDNEQFF
TGTGCCAGCAGCCCCACCAGCGGGAGTTACGACAATGAGCAGTTCTTC
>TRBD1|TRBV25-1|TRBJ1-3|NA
CASSDLGQGVSGNTIYF
TGTGCCAGCAGTGATCTAGGACAGGGAGTTTCTGGAAACACCATATATTTT
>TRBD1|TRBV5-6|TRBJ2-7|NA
CASRAGTGSLEQYF
TGTGCCAGCAGAGCCGGGACAGGGAGCCTCGAGCAGTACTTC
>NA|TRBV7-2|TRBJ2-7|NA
CASSLVPGAYEQYF
TGTGCCAGCAGCTTAGTCCCAGGGGCCTACGAGCAGTACTTC
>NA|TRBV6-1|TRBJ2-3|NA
CASSVISSLSTDTQYF
TGTGCCAGCAGTGTAATAAGCTCCCTAAGCACAGATACGCAGTATTTT
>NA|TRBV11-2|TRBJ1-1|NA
CASSLGVIAFF
TGTGCCAGCAGCTTAGGAGTGATTGCTTTCTTT
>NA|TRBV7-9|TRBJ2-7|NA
CASSLVRGSPYEQYF
TGTGCCAGCAGCTTAGTGCGGGGCAGCCCCTACGAGCAGTACTTC
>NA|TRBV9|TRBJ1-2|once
CASSVGSVGGYTF
TGTGCCAGCAGCGTGGGGTCGGTGGGTGGCTACACCTTC
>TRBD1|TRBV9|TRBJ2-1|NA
CASSVEGRGRYNEQFF
TGTGCCAGCAGCGTAGAGGGCAGGGGGCGGTACAATGAGCAGTTCTTC
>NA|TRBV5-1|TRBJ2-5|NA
CASSWGVIGQETQYF
TGCGCCAGCAGCTGGGGGGTAATTGGCCAAGAGACCCAGTACTTC
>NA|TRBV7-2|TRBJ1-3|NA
CASSLVGVGGNTIYF
TGTGCCAGCAGCTTAGTAGGGGTGGGCGGAAACACCATATATTTT
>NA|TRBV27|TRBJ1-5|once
CASSSMRNQPQHF
TGTGCCAGCAGTTCTATGCGGAATCAGCCCCAGCATTTT